There are many counts of the clone carrying this TCR beta chain. This sample is drawn from a study of spatial heterogeneity in lung cancer. The time point: blood at routine non-recurrence follow-up after resection. Unsorted samples of tumor, nontumor lung or frozen PBMC had their whole RNA sequenced. TCRdb re-analysed the 5' RACE reads in MiXCR, keeping a single row per CDR3 protein. The table has fewer than 60,000 distinct CDR3 sequences, less than 9.5% seen once. CDR3 length equals 11 residues. Trimming removed 4 bases from V and 10 bases from J, with 8 bases in between. V is TRBV12-3 or TRBV12-4 and J is TRBJ2-1; D gene unclear. Here the sequenced sample was PBMCs, taken at follow-up. The TCR was taken from a female donor with early-stage non-small cell lung cancer. The CDR3 DNA reads as TGTGCCAGCAGTTGGGGTGGCGAGCAGTTCTTC. Translation gives CASSWGGEQFF.